Shown below are 25 T cell receptor beta chains from a single sample sequenced in a study of shared clonotypes between healthy human individuals (dated by TCRdb to about 2020). Library construction relied on the immunoSEQ multiplex PCR assay. TCRdb mirrors the immuneACCESS table, restricted to in-frame sequences. Some clones are absent from its copies; in checked studies, under half trace to an unresolved V gene, and the reason for the others is unknown. The sample table records around 2.5 million clones; roughly 93% of these occur just once. The ten largest clones represent about 0.34% of the sample. What was sequenced was naive CD4+ T cells from PBMCs. Read against the paper, the sample's cell subset or site label means: CD45RA+ positively selected. The receptor source for this set is a man aged 18 to 29 in good health. Some clones in this sample may be carry-over from other donors' samples.

The J gene is TRBJ1-5, the V gene TRBV28; D ambiguous. Trimming left V 8 bases short and J 7 bases short, with 15 bases between. CDR3 length equals 13 residues. CDR1 is MDHEN and CDR2 is SYDVKM in the germline V gene. Here the CDR3 DNA reads TGTGCCAGCGCCCTTTATTCGGGACAGCCCCAGCATTTT. Translated: CASALYSGQPQHF.

The chain joins TRBV25-1 to TRBJ1-5; possible D gene TRBD1, 5 bases. This CDR3 region has 15 residues. Germline V gene data show CDR1 as MGHDK and CDR2 as SYGVNS. V was pared by 2 bases and J by 5 bases, with 13 bases between. The CDR3 reads CASSEGGTTYQPQHF. CDR3 DNA sequence: TGTGCCAGCAGTGAAGGAGGGACCACTTATCAGCCCCAGCATTTT.

This clone showed up just a few times. The chain joins TRBV7-2 to TRBJ1-4; D is unresolved. V was cut by 5 bases and J by 5 bases, with 9 bases left in between. Per germline, CDR1 SGHTA and CDR2 FQGNSA. This CDR3 contains 13 residues. DNA for the CDR3: TGTGCCAGCAGCCCCCGACAAAATGAAAAACTGTTTTTT. It translates to CASSPRQNEKLFF.

This sequence joins TRBV20-1 and TRBJ2-5; D may be TRBD2 (6 bases). The germline V gene encodes CDR1 DFQATT and CDR2 SNEGSKA (reference sequence). The CDR3 contains 11 residues. The V gene lost 2 bases and the J gene lost 11 bases, with 12 bases spanning the gap. The CDR3 here is CSARRPGEQYF. DNA for the CDR3: TGCAGTGCTAGACGACCGGGGGAGCAGTACTTC.

The CDR3 DNA follows: TGTGCCAGCAGCGTAGGACAGGGGGTGACAGATACGCAGTATTTT. As protein: CASSVGQGVTDTQYF. This rearrangement joins TRBV9 to TRBJ2-3, with 9 bases that match TRBD1. Germline V lookup: CDR1 SGDLS, CDR2 YYNGEE. Trimming removed 0 bases from V and 3 bases from J; junction bases left unmatched: 2. The CDR3 sequence is 15 residues long.

The chain couples TRBV7-8 to TRBJ1-2, with 7 bases aligning to TRBD1. Losses at the gene ends were 5 bases for V and 4 bases for J; bases not matched to a gene: 4. Germline-derived CDR1 and CDR2 are SGHVS and FQNEAQ. The CDR3 is 13 residues long. CDR3 region: CASSPGDSYGYTF. CDR3 coding DNA: TGTGCCAGCAGCCCGGGGGACAGCTATGGCTACACCTTC.

The table lists this clone with a few counts. The V gene is TRBV19, the J gene TRBJ1-1, with TRBD1 matching 9 bases. This CDR3 is built from 14 residues. CDR1 and CDR2 from the germline V gene are LNHDA and SQIVND (reference sequence). Trimming took 5 bases from V and 7 from J; bases not matched to a gene: 8. In nucleotides, the CDR3 is TGTGCCAGTAGTCGCCGGACAGGGGAGAATGAAGCTTTCTTT. Protein sequence: CASSRRTGENEAFF.

This chain joins TRBV5-6 and TRBJ1-6; 8 bases match TRBD1. The germline V gene has CDR1 SGHDT and CDR2 YYEEEE. The CDR3 runs 17 residues. With 0 bases clipped from V and 6 bases from J, the junction kept 8 bases outside the gene matches. The CDR3 here is CASSLARTGSLNSPLHF. The CDR3 region has the DNA TGTGCCAGCAGCTTGGCCAGGACAGGGAGCCTTAATTCACCCCTCCACTTT.

The chain has TRBV11-2 and TRBJ2-1; D may be TRBD2 (5 bases). This CDR3 region has 13 residues. The germline gives CDR1 SGHAT, CDR2 FQNNGV. With 3 bases removed from V and 5 bases from J, the gap between germline ends came to 8 bases. CDR3: CASSFQRHNEQFF. CDR3 bases: TGTGCCAGCAGCTTCCAGCGGCACAATGAGCAGTTCTTC.

The genes are TRBV5-1 and TRBJ2-2, with 16 bases matching TRBD2. The CDR3 sequence is 19 residues long. CDR1 is SGHRS, CDR2 YFSETQ, per germline. The ends lost 4 bases at V and 3 bases at J; junction bases unmatched: 9. The CDR3 sequence is CASSVTGTSGRAYTGELFF. The CDR3 bases are TGCGCCAGCAGCGTCACCGGGACTAGCGGGAGGGCCTACACCGGGGAGCTGTTTTTT. The entire variable domain, with the rest obtained from reference TRBV5-1 and TRBJ2-2, is as follows: KAGVTQTPRYLIKTRGQQVTLSCSPISGHRSVSWYQQTPGQGLQFLFEYFSETQRNKGNFPGRFSGRQFSNSRSEMNVSTLELGDSALYLCASSVTGTSGRAYTGELFFGEGSRLTVL.

This clone was seen a single time. V and J are TRBV5-1 and TRBJ2-7; TRBD1 agrees at 10 bases. CDR3 length equals 15 residues. CDR1 SGHRS and CDR2 YFSETQ come from the germline V gene. The V segment lost 4 bases and the J segment 7 bases; nucleotides outside the gene matches: 11. CDR3 DNA sequence: TGCGCCAGCAGCGTCACGGGACAGGGGCCTAGGGAGCAGTACTTC. This sequence encodes CASSVTGQGPREQYF. Full variable domain (missing parts from reference TRBV5-1 and TRBJ2-7): KAGVTQTPRYLIKTRGQQVTLSCSPISGHRSVSWYQQTPGQGLQFLFEYFSETQRNKGNFPGRFSGRQFSNSRSEMNVSTLELGDSALYLCASSVTGQGPREQYFGPGTRLTVT.

The chain links TRBV19 to TRBJ1-2; D unresolved. Germline lookup yields CDR1 LNHDA and CDR2 SQIVND (reference sequence). V was shortened by 9 bases and J by 3 bases, with 11 bases between the two germline ends. The CDR3 is made up of 12 amino acids. The CDR3 coding sequence is TGTGCCAGCTCAACTGACGACTATGGCTACACCTTC. As protein: CASSTDDYGYTF.

V usage is TRBV9 and J usage is TRBJ2-2; D not resolved. CDR3 size: 12 residues. Germline assignment: CDR1 SGDLS and CDR2 YYNGEE. With 5 bases removed from V and 8 bases from J, the gap between germline ends came to 10 bases. As DNA, the CDR3 is TGTGCCAGCAGTCCTGTAGTGGGGGAGCTGTTTTTT. The encoded protein is CASSPVVGELFF.

V gene TRBV5-1 combines with J gene TRBJ2-2, with 7 bases lining up with TRBD1. There are 14 residues in the CDR3. From germline, CDR1 is SGHRS and CDR2 YFSETQ. V lost 3 bases, J lost 4 bases, and 3 bases stayed unmatched. The CDR3 protein is CASSSRGSTGELFF. In nucleotides, the CDR3 is TGCGCCAGCAGCTCCAGGGGGAGCACCGGGGAGCTGTTTTTT.

V usage is TRBV2 and J usage is TRBJ1-6; D not certain. The CDR3 contains 14 residues. Trimming cost V 4 bases and J 6 bases, with 10 bases left between them. The V gene's germline CDR1 is SNHLY and CDR2 FYNNEI. The DNA of the CDR3 is TGTGCCAGCAGTGTGGGAAGGACTAATTCACCCCTCCACTTT. Amino acid sequence: CASSVGRTNSPLHF.

The chain employs TRBV30 and TRBJ2-7, with TRBD2 matching over 8 bases. The ends lost 5 bases at V and 1 base at J; junction bases unmatched: 7. The CDR3 is 14 residues long. The germline gives CDR1 GTSNPN, CDR2 SVGIG (reference sequence). CDR3 sequence: CAWEKRGGSYEQYF. For the CDR3, the DNA is TGTGCCTGGGAGAAACGGGGGGGGTCCTACGAGCAGTACTTC.

The rearrangement joins TRBV28 to TRBJ1-2; TRBD1 matches at 12 bases. CDR1 MDHEN and CDR2 SYDVKM come from the germline V gene. The CDR3 loop spans 16 amino acids. With V trimmed by 5 bases and J by 2 bases, 6 bases remained unmatched. CDR3 nucleotides: TGTGCCAGCAGTGCACTAGGGACAGGGGGCAACTATGGCTACACCTTC. Amino acids: CASSALGTGGNYGYTF.

The chain combines TRBV7-3 with TRBJ2-3; D perhaps matches TRBD2 (5 bases). Germline V gene sequence: CDR1 SGHTA, CDR2 FQGTGA. This CDR3 spans 14 amino acids. V lost 5 bases and J lost 1, with 10 bases in between. CDR3 region: CASSAGVGTDTQYF. In nucleotides, the CDR3 is TGTGCCAGCAGCGCCGGGGTGGGCACAGATACGCAGTATTTT.

This rearrangement joins TRBV28 to TRBJ1-5; a possible D gene is TRBD1 (5 bases). The germline V gene encodes CDR1 MDHEN and CDR2 SYDVKM. Trimming removed 6 bases from V and 2 bases from J, with 20 bases in between. This CDR3 contains 17 residues. CDR3 protein: CASSTPMGGSGNQPQHF. CDR3 nucleotides: TGTGCCAGCAGCACCCCCATGGGGGGGAGTGGCAATCAGCCCCAGCATTTT.

V usage is TRBV7-3 and J usage is TRBJ2-3; D may be TRBD1 or TRBD2 (5 bases each). The CDR3 loop spans 14 amino acids. The germline gives CDR1 SGHTA, CDR2 FQGTGA. V was shortened by 5 bases and J by 4 bases, with 13 bases between the two germline ends. CDR3 DNA: TGTGCCAGCAGCCCGGGACCAAAAGCAGATACGCAGTATTTT. As protein: CASSPGPKADTQYF.

This sequence joins TRBV28 and TRBJ2-7; D is undetermined. The CDR3 consists of 13 residues. Trimming left V 8 bases short and J 2 bases short, with 13 bases between. Germline V CDR1 and CDR2: MDHEN, SYDVKM. The CDR3 is CASGTGPPYEQYF. CDR3 coding DNA: TGTGCCAGCGGAACCGGCCCTCCCTACGAGCAGTACTTC.

The chain employs TRBV4-1 and TRBJ2-1, with a weak D call TRBD2 (5 bases). The CDR3 runs to 16 residues. CDR1 and CDR2 (germline): MGHRA, YSYEKL. Trimming cost V 7 bases and J 2 bases, with 18 bases left between them. DNA for the CDR3: TGCGCCAGCACCCTGGGGAGCCGGAGTCCCTACAATGAGCAGTTCTTC. Translated, it gives CASTLGSRSPYNEQFF.

The CDR3 region has the DNA TGCGCCAGCAGCCTAGCAACTAGCGGGCTTTACAATGAGCAGTTCTTC. This codes for CASSLATSGLYNEQFF. The chain combines TRBV5-1 with TRBJ2-1, with TRBD2 matching 9 bases. The ends lost 4 bases at V and 4 bases at J; junction bases unmatched: 9. The CDR3 runs 16 residues. Per the germline V gene, CDR1 is SGHRS and CDR2 is YFSETQ.

The V and J genes are TRBV28 and TRBJ1-1; D is unresolved. V was pared by 2 bases and J by 5 bases, with 9 bases between. Germline V lookup: CDR1 MDHEN, CDR2 SYDVKM. The CDR3 sequence is 13 residues long. CDR3 nucleotides: TGTGCCAGCAGTTTAGGGGTCGGGACTGAAGCTTTCTTT. Its protein is CASSLGVGTEAFF.

CDR3 region: CSVGDPKGPEEQYF. For the CDR3, the DNA is TGCAGCGTTGGGGACCCTAAGGGACCCGAAGAGCAGTACTTC. This rearrangement joins TRBV29-1 to TRBJ2-7; D may correspond to TRBD1 or TRBD2 (5 bases each). The CDR3 consists of 14 residues. Trimming stripped 4 bases from V and 7 bases from J, with 20 bases between. Germline lookup yields CDR1 SQVTM and CDR2 ANQGSEA.